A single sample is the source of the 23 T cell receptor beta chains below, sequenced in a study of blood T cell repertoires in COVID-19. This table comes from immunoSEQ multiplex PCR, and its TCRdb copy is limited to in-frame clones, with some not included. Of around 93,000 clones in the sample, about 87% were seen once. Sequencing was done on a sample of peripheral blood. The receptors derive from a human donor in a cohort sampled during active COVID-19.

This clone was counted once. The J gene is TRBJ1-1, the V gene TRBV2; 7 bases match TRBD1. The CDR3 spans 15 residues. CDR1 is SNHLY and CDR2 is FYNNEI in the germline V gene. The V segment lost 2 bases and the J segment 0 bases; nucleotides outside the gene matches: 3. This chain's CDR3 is CASSETGVMNTEAFF. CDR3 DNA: TGTGCCAGCAGTGAAACAGGGGTAATGAACACTGAAGCTTTCTTT.

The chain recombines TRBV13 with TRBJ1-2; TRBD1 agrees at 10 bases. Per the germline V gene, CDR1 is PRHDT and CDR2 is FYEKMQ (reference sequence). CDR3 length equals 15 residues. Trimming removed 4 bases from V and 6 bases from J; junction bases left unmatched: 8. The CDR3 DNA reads TGTGCCAGCAGCTCCAAGGGACAGGGGATTGATGGCTACACCTTC. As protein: CASSSKGQGIDGYTF.

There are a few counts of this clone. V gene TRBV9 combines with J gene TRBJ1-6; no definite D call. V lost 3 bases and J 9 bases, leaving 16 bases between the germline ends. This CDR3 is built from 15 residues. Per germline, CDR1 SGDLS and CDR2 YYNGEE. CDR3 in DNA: TGTGCCAGCAGCGCATTAGGGAGTTCGAGTTCACCCCTCCACTTT. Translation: CASSALGSSSSPLHF.

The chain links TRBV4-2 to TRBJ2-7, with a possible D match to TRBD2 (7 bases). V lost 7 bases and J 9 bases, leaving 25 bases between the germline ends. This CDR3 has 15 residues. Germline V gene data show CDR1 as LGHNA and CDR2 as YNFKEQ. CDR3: CASNPGGTQYEGQYF. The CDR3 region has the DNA TGTGCCAGCAATCCGGGGGGCACCCAGTACGAAGGGCAGTACTTC.

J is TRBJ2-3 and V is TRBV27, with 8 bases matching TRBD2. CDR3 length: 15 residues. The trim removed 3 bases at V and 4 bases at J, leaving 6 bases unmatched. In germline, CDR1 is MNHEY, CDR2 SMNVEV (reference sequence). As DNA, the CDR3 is TGTGCCAGCAGTTTCCACGGGGGGGTATCAGATACGCAGTATTTT. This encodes CASSFHGGVSDTQYF.

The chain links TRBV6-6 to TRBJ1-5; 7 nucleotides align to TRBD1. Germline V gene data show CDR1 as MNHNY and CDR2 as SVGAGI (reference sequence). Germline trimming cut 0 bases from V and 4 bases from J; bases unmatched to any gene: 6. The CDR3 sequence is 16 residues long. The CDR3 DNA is TGTGCCAGCAGTTACTCGGCTGGGACAGCTAATCAGCCCCAGCATTTT. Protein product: CASSYSAGTANQPQHF.

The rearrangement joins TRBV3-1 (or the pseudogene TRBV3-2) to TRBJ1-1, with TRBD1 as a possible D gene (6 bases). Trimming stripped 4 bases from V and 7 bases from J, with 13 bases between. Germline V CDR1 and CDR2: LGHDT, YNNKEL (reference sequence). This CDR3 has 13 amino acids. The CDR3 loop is CASSLYGTFEAFF. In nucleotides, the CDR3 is TGTGCCAGCAGCCTTTACGGGACATTTGAAGCTTTCTTT.

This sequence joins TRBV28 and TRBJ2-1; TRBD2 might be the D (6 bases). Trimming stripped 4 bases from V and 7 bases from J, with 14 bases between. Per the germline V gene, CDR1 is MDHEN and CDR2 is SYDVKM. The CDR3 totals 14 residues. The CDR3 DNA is TGTGCCAGCAGTTCCCTCCGCGGGACGAATGAGCAGTTCTTC. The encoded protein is CASSSLRGTNEQFF.

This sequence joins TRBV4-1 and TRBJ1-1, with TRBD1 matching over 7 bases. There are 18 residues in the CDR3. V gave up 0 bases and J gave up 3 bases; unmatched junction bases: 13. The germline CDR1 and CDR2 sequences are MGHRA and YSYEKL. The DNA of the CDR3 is TGCGCCAGCAGCCAAGATGGGGCGACAGGGCCAGGGGACACTGAAGCTTTCTTT. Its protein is CASSQDGATGPGDTEAFF.

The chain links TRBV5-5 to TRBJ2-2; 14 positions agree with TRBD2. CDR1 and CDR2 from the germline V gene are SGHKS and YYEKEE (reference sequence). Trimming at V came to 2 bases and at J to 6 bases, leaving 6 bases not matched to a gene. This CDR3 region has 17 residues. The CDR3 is CASSLPTSGGAPGELFF. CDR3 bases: TGTGCCAGCAGCTTACCGACTAGCGGGGGGGCCCCCGGGGAGCTGTTTTTT. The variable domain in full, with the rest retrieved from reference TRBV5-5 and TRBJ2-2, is DAGVTQSPTHLIKTRGQQVTLRCSPISGHKSVSWYQQVLGQGPQFIFQYYEKEERGRGNFPDRFSARQFPNYSSELNVNALLLGDSALYLCASSLPTSGGAPGELFFGEGSRLTVL.

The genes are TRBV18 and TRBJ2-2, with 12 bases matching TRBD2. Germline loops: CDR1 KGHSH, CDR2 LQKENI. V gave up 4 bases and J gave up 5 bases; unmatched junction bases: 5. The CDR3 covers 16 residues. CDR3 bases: TGTGCCAGCTCACTGACTAGCGGGAGTGGGACCGGGGAGCTGTTTTTT. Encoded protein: CASSLTSGSGTGELFF. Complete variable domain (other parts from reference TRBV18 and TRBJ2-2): NAGVMQNPRHLVRRRGQEARLRCSPMKGHSHVYWYRQLPEEGLKFMVYLQKENIIDESGMPKERFSAEFPKEGPSILRIQQVVRGDSAAYFCASSLTSGSGTGELFFGEGSRLTVL.

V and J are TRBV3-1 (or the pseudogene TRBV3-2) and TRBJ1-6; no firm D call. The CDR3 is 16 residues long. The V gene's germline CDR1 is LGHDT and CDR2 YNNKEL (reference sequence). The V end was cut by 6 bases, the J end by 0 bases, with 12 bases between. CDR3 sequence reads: CASRVTESSYNSPLHF. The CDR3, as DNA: TGTGCCAGCAGAGTAACGGAGAGCTCCTATAATTCACCCCTCCACTTT.

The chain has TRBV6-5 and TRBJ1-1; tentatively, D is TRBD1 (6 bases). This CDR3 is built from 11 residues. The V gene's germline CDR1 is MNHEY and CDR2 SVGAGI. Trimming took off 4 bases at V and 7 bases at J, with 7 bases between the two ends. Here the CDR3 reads CASSSRGEAFF. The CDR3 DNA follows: TGTGCCAGCAGTTCCAGGGGTGAAGCTTTCTTT.

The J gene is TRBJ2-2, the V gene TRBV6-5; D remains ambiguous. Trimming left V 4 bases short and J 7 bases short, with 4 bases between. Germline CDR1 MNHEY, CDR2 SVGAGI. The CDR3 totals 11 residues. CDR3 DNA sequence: TGTGCCAGCAGTTTATTCGGGGAGCTGTTTTTT. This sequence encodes CASSLFGELFF.

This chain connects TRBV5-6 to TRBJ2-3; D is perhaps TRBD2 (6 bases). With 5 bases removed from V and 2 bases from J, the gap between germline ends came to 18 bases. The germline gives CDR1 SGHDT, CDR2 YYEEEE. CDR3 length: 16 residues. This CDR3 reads CASRFEEGRFTDTQYF. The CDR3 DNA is TGTGCCAGCAGATTCGAGGAGGGGAGGTTCACAGATACGCAGTATTTT.

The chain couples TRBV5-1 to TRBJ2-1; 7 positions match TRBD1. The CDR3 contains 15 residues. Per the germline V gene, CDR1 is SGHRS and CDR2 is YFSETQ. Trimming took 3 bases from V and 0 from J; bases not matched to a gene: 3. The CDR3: CASSSQGVSYNEQFF. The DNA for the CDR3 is TGCGCCAGCAGCTCCCAGGGGGTCTCCTACAATGAGCAGTTCTTC.

CDR3 region: CASRPGTANTEAFF. CDR3 nucleotide sequence: TGCGCCAGCAGACCCGGGACAGCGAACACTGAAGCTTTCTTT. J is TRBJ1-1 and V is TRBV5-1, with 7 bases identical to TRBD1. Trimming took 5 bases from V and 1 from J; bases not matched to a gene: 5. This CDR3 comprises 14 residues. Germline loops: CDR1 SGHRS, CDR2 YFSETQ.

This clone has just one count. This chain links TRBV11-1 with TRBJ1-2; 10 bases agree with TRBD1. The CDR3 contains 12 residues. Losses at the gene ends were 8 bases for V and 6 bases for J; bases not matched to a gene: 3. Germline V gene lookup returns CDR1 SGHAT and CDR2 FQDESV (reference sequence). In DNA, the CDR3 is TGTGCCAGCTTGGGGACAGGGGATGGCTACACCTTC. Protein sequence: CASLGTGDGYTF.

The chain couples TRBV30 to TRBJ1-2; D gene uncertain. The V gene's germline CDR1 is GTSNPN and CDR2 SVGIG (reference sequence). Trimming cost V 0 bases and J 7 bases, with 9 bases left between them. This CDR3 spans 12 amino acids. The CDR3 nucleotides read TGTGCCTGGAGTGTACAGCCTCCTGGCTACACCTTC. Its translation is CAWSVQPPGYTF.

CDR3 in amino acids: CSVVEGQLGYTF. Written as DNA, the CDR3 is TGCAGCGTTGTTGAGGGTCAGCTTGGCTACACCTTC. The rearrangement uses TRBV29-1 and TRBJ1-2, with D hard to call. Germline V gene lookup returns CDR1 SQVTM and CDR2 ANQGSEA. V lost 4 bases, J lost 7 bases, and 13 bases lay in between. This CDR3 has 12 residues.

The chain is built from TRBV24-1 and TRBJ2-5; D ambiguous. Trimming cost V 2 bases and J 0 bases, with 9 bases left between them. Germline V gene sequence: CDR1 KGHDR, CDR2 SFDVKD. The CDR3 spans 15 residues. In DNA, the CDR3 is TGTGCCACCAGTGATTCACATACGTACCAAGAGACCCAGTACTTC. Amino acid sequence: CATSDSHTYQETQYF.

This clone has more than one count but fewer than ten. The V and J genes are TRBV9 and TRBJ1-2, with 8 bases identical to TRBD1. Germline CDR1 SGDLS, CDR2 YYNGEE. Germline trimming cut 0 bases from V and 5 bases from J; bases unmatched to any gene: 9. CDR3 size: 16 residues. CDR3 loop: CASSVDPNDRGYGYTF. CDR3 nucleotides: TGTGCCAGCAGCGTAGACCCCAACGACAGGGGTTATGGCTACACCTTC.

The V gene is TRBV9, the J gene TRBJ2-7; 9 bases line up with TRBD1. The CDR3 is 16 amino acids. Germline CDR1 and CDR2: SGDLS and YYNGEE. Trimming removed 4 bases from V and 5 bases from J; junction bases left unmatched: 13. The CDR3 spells CASSLFVGQGINEQYF. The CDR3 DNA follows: TGTGCCAGCAGCTTGTTCGTCGGACAGGGGATCAACGAGCAGTACTTC.